This T cell receptor beta chain emerged from a study of blood T cell repertoires in COVID-19. Study background: Acute-phase and convalescent COVID-19 samples originated in the United States, Italy and Spain. Sources were T cells, B-cell-depleted T cells, or PBMCs; the material itself was cDNA or gDNA.

How the authors handled the data: From reference gene primer amplification, estimates of nucleated cell counts were derived. The data were produced by immunoSEQ multiplex PCR, yet TCRdb's version contains in-frame clones alone and is incomplete. Clone size and the V and J calls come from that table; the DNA yielded D and trimming. The sample records roughly 21,000 clones, about 89% being singletons. Deletions cut 5 bases from V and 5 bases from J, with 9 bases between. The CDR3 has 12 amino acids. In germline, CDR1 is SGHTA, CDR2 FQGNSA. The source material was peripheral blood. This receptor was obtained from a man aged 65-85 years with active COVID-19. J is TRBJ1-2 and V is TRBV7-2, with unresolved D. For the CDR3, the DNA is TGTGCCAGCAGCAACAGCGGTTATGGCTACACCTTC. This gives the protein CASSNSGYGYTF.